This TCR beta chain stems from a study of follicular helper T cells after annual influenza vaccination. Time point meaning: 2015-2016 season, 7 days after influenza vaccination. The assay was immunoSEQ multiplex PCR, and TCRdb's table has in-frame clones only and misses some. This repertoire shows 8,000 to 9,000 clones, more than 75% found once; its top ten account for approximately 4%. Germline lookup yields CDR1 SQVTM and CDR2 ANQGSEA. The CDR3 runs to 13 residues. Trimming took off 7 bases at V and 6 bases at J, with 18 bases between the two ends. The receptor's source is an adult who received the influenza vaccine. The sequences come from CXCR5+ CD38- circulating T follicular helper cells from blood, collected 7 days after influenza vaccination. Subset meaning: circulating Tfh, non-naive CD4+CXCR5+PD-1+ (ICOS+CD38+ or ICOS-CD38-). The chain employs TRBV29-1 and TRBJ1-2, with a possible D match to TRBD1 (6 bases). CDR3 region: CSGITGFEDGYTF. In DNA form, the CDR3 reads TGCAGCGGAATTACAGGGTTCGAGGATGGCTACACCTTC.